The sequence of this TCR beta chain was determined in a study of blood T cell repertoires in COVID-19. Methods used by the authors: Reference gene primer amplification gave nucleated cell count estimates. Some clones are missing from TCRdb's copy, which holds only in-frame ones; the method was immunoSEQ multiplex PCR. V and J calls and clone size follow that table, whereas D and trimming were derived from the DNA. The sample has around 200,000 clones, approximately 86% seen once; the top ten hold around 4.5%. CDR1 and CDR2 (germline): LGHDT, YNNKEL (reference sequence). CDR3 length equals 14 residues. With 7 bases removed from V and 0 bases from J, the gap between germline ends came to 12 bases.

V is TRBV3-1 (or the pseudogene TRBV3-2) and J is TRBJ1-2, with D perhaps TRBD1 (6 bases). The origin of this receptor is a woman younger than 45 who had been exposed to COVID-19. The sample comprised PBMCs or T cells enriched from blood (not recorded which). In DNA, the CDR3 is TGTGCCAGCAAACAGGGCCCGACTAACTATGGCTACACCTTC. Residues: CASKQGPTNYGYTF.